The 16 T cell receptor beta chains reported below all come from one sample, sequenced in a study of blood T cell repertoires in COVID-19. The repertoire was sequenced with immunoSEQ multiplex PCR; TCRdb's copy has only in-frame clones and lacks some. The top ten clones hold roughly 7.5% of a sample with fewer than 120,000 clones, 70% to 80% of them seen once. Material: peripheral blood. All receptors come from a woman aged 55-69 years with acute or convalescent COVID-19.

The J gene is TRBJ1-5, the V gene TRBV18; D is ambiguous. Germline assignment: CDR1 KGHSH and CDR2 LQKENI. V was pared by 2 bases and J by 3 bases, with 8 bases between. The CDR3 extends over 14 amino acids. CDR3 amino acids: CASSPSYINQPQHF. The CDR3 DNA sequence: TGTGCCAGCTCACCAAGCTATATCAATCAGCCCCAGCATTTT.

The chain employs TRBV11-3 and TRBJ2-2; D gene unclear. This CDR3 is 13 amino acids long. The germline CDR1 and CDR2 sequences are SGHNT and YENEEA. Trimming took 5 bases from V and 4 from J, leaving 8 bases between them. The CDR3 reads CASSQMVTGELFF. The DNA of the CDR3 is TGTGCCAGCAGCCAGATGGTCACCGGGGAGCTGTTTTTT.

This clone has a count of ten or more. The chain links TRBV4-2 to TRBJ2-7; D is unresolved. The CDR3 contains 12 residues. Per the germline V gene, CDR1 is LGHNA and CDR2 is YNFKEQ. The V end was cut by 4 bases, the J end by 10 bases, with 14 bases between. CDR3 protein: CASSPDYSRQYF. Here the CDR3 DNA reads TGTGCCAGCAGCCCCGATTACAGCAGACAGTACTTC.

The V call is TRBV9, the J call TRBJ2-3, with D unresolved. V gave up 1 base and J gave up 1 base, with 10 bases separating them. The CDR3 totals 15 residues. Germline V gene sequence: CDR1 SGDLS, CDR2 YYNGEE. DNA for the CDR3: TGTGCCAGCAGCGTAAGGCCTACAGGCACAGATACGCAGTATTTT. Protein: CASSVRPTGTDTQYF.

This chain connects TRBV6-5 to TRBJ2-1, with 9 bases fitting TRBD2. CDR3 length equals 16 residues. Germline values: CDR1 MNHEY, CDR2 SVGAGI. The J segment lost 2 bases and the V segment lost 0 bases, leaving 2 bases of the junction unmatched. The chain's CDR3 is CASSYSSGGPYNEQFF. The CDR3 DNA is TGTGCCAGCAGTTACTCTAGCGGGGGCCCCTACAATGAGCAGTTCTTC.

The gene calls are TRBV9 and TRBJ1-1; unclear D gene. The V end lost 1 base, the J end lost 1 base, and 8 bases lay between the germline ends. This CDR3 spans 14 amino acids. The V gene's germline CDR1 is SGDLS and CDR2 YYNGEE. The CDR3 DNA sequence: TGTGCCAGCAGCGTATTTCGGGAGAACACTGAAGCTTTCTTT. Its translation: CASSVFRENTEAFF.

This clone was seen only a few times. The chain employs TRBV7-9 and TRBJ1-1; possible D gene TRBD1, 5 bases. V was trimmed by 2 bases and J by 1 base, leaving 11 bases between them. Germline assignment: CDR1 SEHNR and CDR2 FQNEAQ (reference sequence). There are 15 residues in the CDR3. The CDR3, as DNA: TGTGCCAGCAGCTTATTGGCAGGGAAGAACACTGAAGCTTTCTTT. It codes for CASSLLAGKNTEAFF.

V and J are TRBV7-2 and TRBJ1-6; TRBD1 is a possible D gene (5 bases). The germline gives CDR1 SGHTA, CDR2 FQGNSA. V was clipped by 1 base and J by 7 bases, with 11 bases between them. CDR3 length equals 15 residues. CDR3 protein: CASSLVQGGNSPLHF. In DNA, the CDR3 is TGTGCCAGCAGCTTAGTCCAGGGTGGCAATTCACCCCTCCACTTT.

This clone was seen a handful of times. The chain employs TRBV28 and TRBJ1-6, with a possible D match to TRBD1 (5 bases). V shed 6 bases and J shed 11 bases, with 17 bases lying between them. Germline V CDR1 and CDR2: MDHEN, SYDVKM. This CDR3 spans 14 amino acids. The DNA for the CDR3 is TGTGCCAGCAGAATCGGGGGAGGCGGCACACCCCTCCACTTT. It yields the protein CASRIGGGGTPLHF.

The gene calls are TRBV5-8 and TRBJ2-3, with D unresolved. The CDR3 runs to 15 residues. Trimming shortened V by 2 bases and J by 1 base, and 11 bases separated the two germline ends. From germline, CDR1 is SGHTS and CDR2 YDEGEE. The CDR3, as DNA: TGTGCCAGCAGCTTAGCTGTATACGGCACAGATACGCAGTATTTT. Translated, it gives CASSLAVYGTDTQYF.

The rearrangement uses TRBV28 and TRBJ2-1, with 7 nucleotides matching TRBD2. V lost 5 bases and J lost 11; bases outside the gene matches: 6. The CDR3 is 12 residues long. Germline values: CDR1 MDHEN, CDR2 SYDVKM. The CDR3 region is CASSMREPKQFF. For the CDR3, the DNA is TGTGCCAGCAGTATGCGGGAGCCGAAGCAGTTCTTC.

In DNA, the CDR3 is TGTGCCACCAGTGATGCGACAGGGGTAGCAGCAGATACGCAGTATTTT. This translates into CATSDATGVAADTQYF. This rearrangement joins TRBV24-1 to TRBJ2-3, with 8 nucleotides matching TRBD1. The CDR3 has 16 amino acids. In germline, CDR1 is KGHDR, CDR2 SFDVKD. V was pared by 3 bases and J by 4 bases, with 8 bases of the junction left unmatched.

This clone was counted many times. The rearrangement uses TRBV6-6 and TRBJ1-1; D gene uncertain. CDR1 is MNHNY and CDR2 is SVGAGI in the germline V gene (reference sequence). V was shortened by 6 bases and J by 0 bases, with 5 bases between the two germline ends. The CDR3 runs 12 residues. As DNA, the CDR3 is TGTGCCAGCAGAAGCATGAACACTGAAGCTTTCTTT. This translates into CASRSMNTEAFF.

This clone was observed a few times. V is TRBV10-3 and J is TRBJ2-7, with D possibly being TRBD1 (6 bases). The CDR3 consists of 11 residues. V was shortened by 7 bases and J by 3 bases, with 7 bases between the two germline ends. Germline CDR1 and CDR2: ENHRY and SYGVKD. DNA of the CDR3: TGTGCCATCAAGGGGGACTACGAGCAGTACTTC. Translation gives CAIKGDYEQYF.

The chain is built from TRBV6-1 and TRBJ1-5; the match to TRBD1 covers 12 bases. CDR3 length: 16 residues. CDR1 and CDR2 from the germline V gene are MNHNS and SASEGT. The J segment lost 6 bases and the V segment lost 4 bases, leaving 7 bases of the junction unmatched. CDR3 in DNA: TGTGCCAGCAGTGCTGTGGGACAGGGGGCAGGTCAGCCCCAGCATTTT. Translation: CASSAVGQGAGQPQHF.

The chain's CDR3 is CASSAGLHNEQFF. The DNA for the CDR3 is TGTGCCAGCAGCGCCGGACTCCACAATGAGCAGTTCTTC. The chain links TRBV11-2 to TRBJ2-1; weak D call: TRBD2 (5 bases). The germline gives CDR1 SGHAT, CDR2 FQNNGV. Trimming left V 5 bases short and J 5 bases short, with 10 bases between. The CDR3 sequence is 13 residues long.